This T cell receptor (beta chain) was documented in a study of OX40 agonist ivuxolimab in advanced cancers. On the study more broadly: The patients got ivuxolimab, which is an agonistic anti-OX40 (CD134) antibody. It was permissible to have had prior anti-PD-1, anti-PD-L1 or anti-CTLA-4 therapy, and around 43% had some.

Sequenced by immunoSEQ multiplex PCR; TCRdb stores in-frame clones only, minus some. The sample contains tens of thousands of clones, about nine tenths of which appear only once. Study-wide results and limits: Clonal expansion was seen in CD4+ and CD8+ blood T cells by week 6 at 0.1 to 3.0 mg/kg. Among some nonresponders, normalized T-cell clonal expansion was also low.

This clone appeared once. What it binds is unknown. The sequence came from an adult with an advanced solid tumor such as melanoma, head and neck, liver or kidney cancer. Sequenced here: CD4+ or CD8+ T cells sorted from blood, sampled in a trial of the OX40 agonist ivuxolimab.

The CDR3 loop reads CASSLPGITDTQYF. CDR3 sequence (DNA): TGTGCCAGCAGCTTACCGGGTATCACAGATACGCAGTATTTT. The chain combines TRBV7-3 with TRBJ2-3; D remains unclear. This CDR3 region has 14 residues. Germline V CDR1 and CDR2: SGHTA, FQGTGA. V gave up 2 bases and J gave up 2 bases, with 8 bases separating them.